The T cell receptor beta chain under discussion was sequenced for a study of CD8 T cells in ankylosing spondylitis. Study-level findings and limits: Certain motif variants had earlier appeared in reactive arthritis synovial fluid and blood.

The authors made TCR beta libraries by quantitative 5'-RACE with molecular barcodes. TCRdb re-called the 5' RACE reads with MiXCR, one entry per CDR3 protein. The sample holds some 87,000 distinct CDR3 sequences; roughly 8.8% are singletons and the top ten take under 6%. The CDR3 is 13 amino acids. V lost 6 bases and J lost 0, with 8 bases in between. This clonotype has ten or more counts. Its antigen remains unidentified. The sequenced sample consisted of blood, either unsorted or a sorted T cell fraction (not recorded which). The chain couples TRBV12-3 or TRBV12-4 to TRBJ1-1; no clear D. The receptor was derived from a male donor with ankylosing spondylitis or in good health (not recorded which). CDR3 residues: CASRAAVNTEAFF. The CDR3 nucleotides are TGTGCCAGCAGGGCGGCAGTGAACACTGAAGCTTTCTTT.